This TCR beta chain was found in a study of T cells in localized non-small cell lung cancer. In regard to this clone: Antigen specificity is unknown.

Per germline, CDR1 SGHDN and CDR2 FVKESK. Trimming shortened V by 1 base and J by 9 bases, and 18 bases separated the two germline ends. This CDR3 region has 15 residues. Study outcomes and limitations: It was uninvolved adjacent lung that showed the highest T cell clonality, exceeding tumor.

Only in-frame clones appear in the TCRdb table, and some are missing; sequencing was by immunoSEQ multiplex PCR. This table holds approximately 28,000 clones, approximately 91% found once. The sequences come from peripheral blood, collected before any cancer treatment. The J gene is TRBJ1-1, the V gene TRBV14, with TRBD1 as a possible D gene (5 bases). The sequence came from a female donor over 55 with stage II squamous cell lung carcinoma. As DNA, the CDR3 is TGTGCCAGCAGCCAAGTCAACCGGGGGGAGGGGAAAGCTTTCTTT. Protein sequence: CASSQVNRGEGKAFF.